What follows is one TCR beta chain and its context. There are 15 residues in the CDR3. Germline loops: CDR1 SGHAT, CDR2 FQNNGV. Trimming pared 4 bases from V and 5 bases from J, leaving 17 bases between. The source of the sample is a study of Ad26.COV2.S vaccination and SARS-CoV-2 variants. Measured with immunoSEQ multiplex PCR; TCRdb has only the in-frame clones, and not every one. The sample shows over 400,000 clones, 89% of them seen only once. Described treatment: some 20 received Ad26.COV2.S at low or high dose, single or two shots; about 5 received placebo; per-sample allocation not given. Specimen acquisition occurred on day 63 following the initial vaccine or placebo injection.

The material sequenced was peripheral blood, taken in a trial of Ad26.COV2.S vaccine versus placebo. The chain uses TRBV11-2 and TRBJ1-1; D is possibly TRBD1 (5 bases). The sequence came from a person aged 18-65 years who received the Ad26.COV2.S COVID-19 vaccine or a placebo. CDR3 sequence reads: CASSSSGLLGTEAFF. DNA for the CDR3: TGTGCCAGCAGCTCCTCGGGACTGTTAGGGACTGAAGCTTTCTTT.